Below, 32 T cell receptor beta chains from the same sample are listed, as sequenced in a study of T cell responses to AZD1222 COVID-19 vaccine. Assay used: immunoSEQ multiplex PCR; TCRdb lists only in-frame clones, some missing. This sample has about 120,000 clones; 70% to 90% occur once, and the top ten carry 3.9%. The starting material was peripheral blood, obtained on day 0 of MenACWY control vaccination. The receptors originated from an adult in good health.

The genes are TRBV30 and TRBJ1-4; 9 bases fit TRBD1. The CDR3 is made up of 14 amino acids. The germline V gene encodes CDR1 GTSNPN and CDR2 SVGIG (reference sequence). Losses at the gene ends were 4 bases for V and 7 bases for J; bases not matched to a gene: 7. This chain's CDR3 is CAWKPGTGSEKLFF. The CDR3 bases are TGTGCCTGGAAACCCGGGACAGGGAGTGAAAAACTGTTTTTT. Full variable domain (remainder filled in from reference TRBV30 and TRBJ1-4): SQTIHQWPATLVQPVGSPLSLECTVEGTSNPNLYWYRQAAGRGLQLLFYSVGIGQISSEVPQNLSASRPQDRQFILSSKKLLLSDSGFYLCAWKPGTGSEKLFFGSGTQLSVL.

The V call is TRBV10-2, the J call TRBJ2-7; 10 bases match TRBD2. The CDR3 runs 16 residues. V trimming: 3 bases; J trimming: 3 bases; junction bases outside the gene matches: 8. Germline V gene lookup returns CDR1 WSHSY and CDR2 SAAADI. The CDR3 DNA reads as TGCGCCAGCAGTGATCGGCAGCGGGGGGGTTTCTACGAGCAGTACTTC. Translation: CASSDRQRGGFYEQYF.

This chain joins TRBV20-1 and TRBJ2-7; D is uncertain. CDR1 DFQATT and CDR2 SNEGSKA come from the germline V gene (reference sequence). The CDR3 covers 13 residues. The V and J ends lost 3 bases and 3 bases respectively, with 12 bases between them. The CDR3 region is CSASLGSDYEQYF. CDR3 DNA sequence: TGCAGTGCTAGTTTGGGCAGTGACTACGAGCAGTACTTC.

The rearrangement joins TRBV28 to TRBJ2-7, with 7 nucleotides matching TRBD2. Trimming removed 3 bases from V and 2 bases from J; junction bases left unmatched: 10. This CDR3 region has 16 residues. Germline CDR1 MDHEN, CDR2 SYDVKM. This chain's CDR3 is CASSLNWGGLTYEQYF. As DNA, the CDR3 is TGTGCCAGCAGTTTGAATTGGGGGGGACTTACCTACGAGCAGTACTTC.

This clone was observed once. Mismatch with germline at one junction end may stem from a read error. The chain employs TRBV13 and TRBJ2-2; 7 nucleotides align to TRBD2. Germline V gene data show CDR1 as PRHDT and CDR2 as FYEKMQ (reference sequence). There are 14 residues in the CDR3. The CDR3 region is CASSLGRATGELFF. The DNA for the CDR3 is TGTGCCAGCAGCCTAGGGAGGGCTACCGGGGAGCTGTTTTTT.

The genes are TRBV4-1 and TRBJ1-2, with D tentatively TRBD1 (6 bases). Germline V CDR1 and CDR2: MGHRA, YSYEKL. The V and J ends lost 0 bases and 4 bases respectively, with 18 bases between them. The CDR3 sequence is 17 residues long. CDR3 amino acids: CASSQDTAVGGAYGYTF. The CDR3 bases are TGCGCCAGCAGCCAAGATACGGCGGTCGGGGGGGCCTATGGCTACACCTTC.

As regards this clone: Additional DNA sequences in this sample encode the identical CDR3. The CDR3 protein is CASSRDREETQYF. In DNA form, the CDR3 reads TGTGCCAGCAGCCGGGACAGGGAAGAGACCCAGTACTTC. The chain recombines TRBV5-8 with TRBJ2-5, with 9 nucleotides matching TRBD1. The J segment lost 3 bases and the V segment lost 4 bases, leaving 1 base of the junction unmatched. There are 13 residues in the CDR3. Per the germline V gene, CDR1 is SGHTS and CDR2 is YDEGEE.

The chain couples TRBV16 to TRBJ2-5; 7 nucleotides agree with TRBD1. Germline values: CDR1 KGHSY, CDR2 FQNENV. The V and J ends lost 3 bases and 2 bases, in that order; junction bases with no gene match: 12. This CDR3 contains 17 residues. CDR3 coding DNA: TGTGCCAGCAGCCAGCATCCGACAGGGTGGGGACAAGAGACCCAGTACTTC. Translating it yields CASSQHPTGWGQETQYF.

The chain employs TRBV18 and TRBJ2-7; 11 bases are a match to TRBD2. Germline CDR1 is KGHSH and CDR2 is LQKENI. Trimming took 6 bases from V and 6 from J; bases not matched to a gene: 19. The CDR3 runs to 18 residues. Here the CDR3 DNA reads TGTGCCAGCTCCGAGCAGGTAGCGGGGGGGCCAAGAGGATCCGAGCAGTACTTC. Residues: CASSEQVAGGPRGSEQYF.

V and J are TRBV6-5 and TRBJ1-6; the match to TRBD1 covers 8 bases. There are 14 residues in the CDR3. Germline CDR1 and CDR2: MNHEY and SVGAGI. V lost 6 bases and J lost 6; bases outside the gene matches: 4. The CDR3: CASSVQGVNSPLHF. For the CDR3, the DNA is TGTGCCAGCAGCGTACAGGGGGTTAATTCACCCCTCCACTTT.

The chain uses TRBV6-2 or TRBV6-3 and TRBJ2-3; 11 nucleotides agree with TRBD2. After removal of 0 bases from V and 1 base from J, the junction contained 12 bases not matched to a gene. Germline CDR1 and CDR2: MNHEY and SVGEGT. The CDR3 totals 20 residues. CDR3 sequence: CASSYSSLSGGARGTDTQYF. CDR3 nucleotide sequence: TGTGCCAGCAGTTACTCGAGCCTTAGCGGGGGGGCCCGTGGCACAGATACGCAGTATTTT.

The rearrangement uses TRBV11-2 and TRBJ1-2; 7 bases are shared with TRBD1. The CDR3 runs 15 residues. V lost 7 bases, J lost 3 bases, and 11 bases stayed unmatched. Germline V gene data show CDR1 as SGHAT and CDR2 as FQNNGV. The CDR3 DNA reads TGTGCCAGCACCCCGGGGGGACAGCGATACTATGGCTACACCTTC. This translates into CASTPGGQRYYGYTF. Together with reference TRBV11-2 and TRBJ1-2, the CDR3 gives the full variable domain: EAGVAQSPRYKIIEKRQSVAFWCNPISGHATLYWYQQILGQGPKLLIQFQNNGVVDDSQLPKDRFSAERLKGVDSTLKIQPAKLEDSAVYLCASTPGGQRYYGYTFGSGTRLTVV.

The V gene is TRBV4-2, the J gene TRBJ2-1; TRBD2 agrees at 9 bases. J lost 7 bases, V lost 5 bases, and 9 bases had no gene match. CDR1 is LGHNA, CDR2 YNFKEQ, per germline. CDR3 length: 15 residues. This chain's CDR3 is CASSTQRGARNEQFF. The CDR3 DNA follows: TGTGCCAGCAGCACCCAGCGGGGGGCCAGGAATGAGCAGTTCTTC.

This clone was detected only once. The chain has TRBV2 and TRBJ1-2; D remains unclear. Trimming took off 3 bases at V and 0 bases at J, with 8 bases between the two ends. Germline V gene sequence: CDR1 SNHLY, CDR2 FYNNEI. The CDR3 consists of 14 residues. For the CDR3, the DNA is TGTGCCAGCAGTGACGACTCAACTAACTATGGCTACACCTTC. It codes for CASSDDSTNYGYTF.

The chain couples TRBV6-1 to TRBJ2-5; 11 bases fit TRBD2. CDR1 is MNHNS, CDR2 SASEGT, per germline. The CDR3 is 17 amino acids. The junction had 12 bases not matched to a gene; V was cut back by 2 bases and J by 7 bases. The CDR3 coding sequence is TGTGCCAGCAGTGAATATGGTCTAGCGGGGGGAGGAGGGACCCAGTACTTC. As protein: CASSEYGLAGGGGTQYF.

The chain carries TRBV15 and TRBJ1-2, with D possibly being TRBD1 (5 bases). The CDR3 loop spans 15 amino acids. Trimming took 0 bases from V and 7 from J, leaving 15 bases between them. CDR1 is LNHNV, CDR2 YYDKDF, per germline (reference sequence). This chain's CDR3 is CATSRDSAGKTGYTF. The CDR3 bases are TGTGCCACCAGCAGAGATTCGGCAGGGAAGACTGGCTACACCTTC.

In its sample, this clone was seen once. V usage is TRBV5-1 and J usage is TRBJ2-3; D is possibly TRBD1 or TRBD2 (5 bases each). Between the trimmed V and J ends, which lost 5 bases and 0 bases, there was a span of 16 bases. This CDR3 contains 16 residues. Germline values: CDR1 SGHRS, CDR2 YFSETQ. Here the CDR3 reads CASRPGTGVSTDTQYF. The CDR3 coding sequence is TGCGCCAGCAGGCCGGGGACCGGGGTAAGCACAGATACGCAGTATTTT. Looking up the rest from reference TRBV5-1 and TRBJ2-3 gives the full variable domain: KAGVTQTPRYLIKTRGQQVTLSCSPISGHRSVSWYQQTPGQGLQFLFEYFSETQRNKGNFPGRFSGRQFSNSRSEMNVSTLELGDSALYLCASRPGTGVSTDTQYFGPGTRLTVL.

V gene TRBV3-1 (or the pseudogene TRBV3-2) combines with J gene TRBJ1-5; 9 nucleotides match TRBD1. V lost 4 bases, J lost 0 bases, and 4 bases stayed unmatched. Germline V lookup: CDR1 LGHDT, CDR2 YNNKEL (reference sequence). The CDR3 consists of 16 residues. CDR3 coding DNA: TGTGCCAGCAGCCCCTGGGGACAGGGTAGCAATCAGCCCCAGCATTTT. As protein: CASSPWGQGSNQPQHF.

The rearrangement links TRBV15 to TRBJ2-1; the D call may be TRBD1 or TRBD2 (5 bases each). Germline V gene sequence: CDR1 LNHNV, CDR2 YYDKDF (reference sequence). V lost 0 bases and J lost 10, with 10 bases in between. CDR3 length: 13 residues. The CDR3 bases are TGTGCCACCAGCAGAGATAGGGGAGCAGAGCAGTTCTTC. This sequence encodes CATSRDRGAEQFF.

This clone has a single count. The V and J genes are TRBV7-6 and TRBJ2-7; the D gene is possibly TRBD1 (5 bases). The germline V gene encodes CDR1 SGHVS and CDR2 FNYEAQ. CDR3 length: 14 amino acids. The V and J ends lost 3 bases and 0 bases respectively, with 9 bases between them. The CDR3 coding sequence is TGTGCCAGCAGCTTGGGGCGCAGCTCCTACGAGCAGTACTTC. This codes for CASSLGRSSYEQYF.

The CDR3 sequence: CASSLVHGDTIYF. CDR3 nucleotides: TGTGCCAGCAGCTTAGTGCACGGTGACACCATATATTTT. This chain connects TRBV7-2 to TRBJ1-3; no clear D gene. The CDR3 covers 13 residues. V shed 1 base and J shed 8 bases, with 9 bases lying between them. Per the germline V gene, CDR1 is SGHTA and CDR2 is FQGNSA.

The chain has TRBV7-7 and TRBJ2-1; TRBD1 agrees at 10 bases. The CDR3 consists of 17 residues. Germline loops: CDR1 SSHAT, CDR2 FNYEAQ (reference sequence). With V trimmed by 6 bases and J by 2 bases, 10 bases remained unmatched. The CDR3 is CASSRSTGTGAYNEQFF. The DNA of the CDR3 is TGTGCCAGCAGTCGTTCAACCGGGACAGGGGCCTACAATGAGCAGTTCTTC.

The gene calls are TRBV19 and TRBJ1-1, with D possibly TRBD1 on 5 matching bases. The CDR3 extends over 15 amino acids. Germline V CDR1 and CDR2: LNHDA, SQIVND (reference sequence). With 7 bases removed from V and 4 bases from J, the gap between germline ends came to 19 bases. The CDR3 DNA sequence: TGTGCCAGTAAGAGCGAGAGGCAGGGCCGCACTGAAGCTTTCTTT. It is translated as CASKSERQGRTEAFF.

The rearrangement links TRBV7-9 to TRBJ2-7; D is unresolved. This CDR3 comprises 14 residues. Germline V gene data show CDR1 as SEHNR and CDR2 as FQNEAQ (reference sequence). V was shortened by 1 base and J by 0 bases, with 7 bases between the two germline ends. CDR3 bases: TGTGCCAGCAGCTTAGAGGACGGCTCCTACGAGCAGTACTTC. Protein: CASSLEDGSYEQYF.

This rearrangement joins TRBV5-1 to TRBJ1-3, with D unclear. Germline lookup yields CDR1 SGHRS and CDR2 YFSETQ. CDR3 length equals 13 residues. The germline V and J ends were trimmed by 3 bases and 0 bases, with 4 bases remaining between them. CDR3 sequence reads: CASSSGSGNTIYF. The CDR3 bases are TGCGCCAGCAGCTCAGGCTCTGGAAACACCATATATTTT.

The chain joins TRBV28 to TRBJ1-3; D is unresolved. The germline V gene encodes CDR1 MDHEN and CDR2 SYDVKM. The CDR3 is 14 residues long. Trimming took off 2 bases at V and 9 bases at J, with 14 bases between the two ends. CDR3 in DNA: TGTGCCAGCAGTTTAGCCCCCCGTTCGCGCACCATATATTTT. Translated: CASSLAPRSRTIYF.

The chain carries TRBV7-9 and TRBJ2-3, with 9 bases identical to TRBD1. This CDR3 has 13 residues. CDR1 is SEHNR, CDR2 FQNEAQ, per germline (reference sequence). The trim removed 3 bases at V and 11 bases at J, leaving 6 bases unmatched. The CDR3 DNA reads TGTGCCAGCAGCTTCGCACAGGGGGCCGGGCAGTATTTT. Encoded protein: CASSFAQGAGQYF.

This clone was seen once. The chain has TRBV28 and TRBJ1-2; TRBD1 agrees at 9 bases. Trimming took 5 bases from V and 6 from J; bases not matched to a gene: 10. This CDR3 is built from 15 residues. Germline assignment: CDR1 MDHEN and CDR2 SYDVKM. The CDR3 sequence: CASSPLPTGGNGYTF. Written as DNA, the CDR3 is TGTGCCAGCAGTCCCCTCCCGACAGGGGGGAATGGCTACACCTTC.

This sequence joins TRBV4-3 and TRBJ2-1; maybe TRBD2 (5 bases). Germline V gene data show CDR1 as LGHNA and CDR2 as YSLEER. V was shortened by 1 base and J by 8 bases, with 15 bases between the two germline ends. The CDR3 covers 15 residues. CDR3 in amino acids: CASSQAEISGDEQFF. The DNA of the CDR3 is TGCGCCAGCAGCCAAGCCGAGATCAGCGGCGATGAGCAGTTCTTC.

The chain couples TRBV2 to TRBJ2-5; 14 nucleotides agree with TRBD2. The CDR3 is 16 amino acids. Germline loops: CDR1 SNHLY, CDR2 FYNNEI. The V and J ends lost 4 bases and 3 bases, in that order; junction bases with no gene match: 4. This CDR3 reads CASSALGLAGEETQYF. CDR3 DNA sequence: TGTGCCAGCAGTGCCTTGGGACTAGCGGGGGAAGAGACCCAGTACTTC.

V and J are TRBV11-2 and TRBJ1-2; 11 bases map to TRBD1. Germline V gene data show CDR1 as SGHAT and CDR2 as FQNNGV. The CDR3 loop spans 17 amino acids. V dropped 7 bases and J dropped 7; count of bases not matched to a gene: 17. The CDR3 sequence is CASTPHRPGQGEFGYTF. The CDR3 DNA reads TGTGCCAGCACTCCCCACCGGCCGGGACAGGGGGAATTTGGCTACACCTTC.

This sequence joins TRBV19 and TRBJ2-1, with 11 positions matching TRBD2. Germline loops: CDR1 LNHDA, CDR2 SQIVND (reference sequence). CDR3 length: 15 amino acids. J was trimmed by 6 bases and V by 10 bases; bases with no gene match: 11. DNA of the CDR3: TGTGCCACTAGGAGGGCTAGCGGGGGGCCCAATGAGCAGTTCTTC. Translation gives CATRRASGGPNEQFF.